Following are 30 T cell receptor beta chains from one sample sequenced in a study of human T cells and chemical hapten exposure. The library put unique molecular identifiers onto individual cDNA molecules. MiXCR was run by TCRdb on the reads, yielding one entry per CDR3 protein. The sample includes about 120,000 distinct CDR3 sequences, approximately 9% seen only once; the top ten take approximately 1.5%. Unfractionated whole blood yielded the extracted total RNA. Sequencing input: whole blood. The receptors stem from a human donor in good health. Some clones in this sample may be carry-over from other donors' samples.

This clonotype was seen repeatedly, ten times or more. The chain recombines TRBV5-1 with TRBJ1-1, with 8 nucleotides matching TRBD1. V shed 2 bases, J shed 5 bases, and the junction held 5 bases outside the gene matches. The CDR3 has 14 residues. From germline, CDR1 is SGHRS and CDR2 YFSETQ. The CDR3 spells CASSFTGGVTEAFF. As DNA, the CDR3 is TGCGCCAGCAGCTTTACAGGGGGAGTTACTGAAGCTTTCTTT.

The chain couples TRBV20-1 to TRBJ2-4; TRBD2 matches at 7 bases. The CDR3 has 17 amino acids. V dropped 5 bases and J dropped 0; count of bases not matched to a gene: 13. In germline, CDR1 is DFQATT, CDR2 SNEGSKA (reference sequence). The CDR3 is CSAWDYYSSLAKNIQYF. For the CDR3, the DNA is TGCAGTGCTTGGGACTACTATTCATCCCTAGCCAAAAACATTCAGTACTTC.

For this clonotype: A read error is possible here, since a much larger clone lies one base away. The J gene is TRBJ2-1, the V gene TRBV7-9, with D unclear. Per the germline V gene, CDR1 is SEHNR and CDR2 is FQNEAQ (reference sequence). Deletions cut 6 bases from V and 10 bases from J, with 10 bases between. This CDR3 is 11 amino acids long. This chain's CDR3 is CASSPVREQFF. Written as DNA, the CDR3 is TGTGCCAGCAGTCCAGTGCGAGAGCAGTTCTTC.

V usage is TRBV3-1 and J usage is TRBJ1-2; D ambiguous. The CDR3 has 15 amino acids. V lost 1 base and J 0 bases, leaving 9 bases between the germline ends. CDR1 is LGHDT and CDR2 is YNNKEL in the germline V gene (reference sequence). This chain's CDR3 is CASSQGGRANYGYTF. The CDR3 DNA is TGTGCCAGCAGCCAAGGAGGGAGAGCTAACTATGGCTACACCTTC.

The V and J genes are TRBV9 and TRBJ2-3; TRBD1 is a possible D gene (5 bases). Germline CDR1 is SGDLS and CDR2 is YYNGEE. V lost 1 base and J 0 bases, leaving 15 bases between the germline ends. CDR3 length equals 17 residues. Written as DNA, the CDR3 is TGTGCCAGCAGCGTATTCGACAGCACGTCTAGCACAGATACGCAGTATTTT. Encoded protein: CASSVFDSTSSTDTQYF. Filled out from reference TRBV9 and TRBJ2-3, the complete variable domain reads DSGVTQTPKHLITATGQRVTLRCSPRSGDLSVYWYQQSLDQGLQFLIQYYNGEERAKGNILERFSAQQFPDLHSELNLSSLELGDSALYFCASSVFDSTSSTDTQYFGPGTRLTVL.

This clonotype has ten or more counts. The J gene is TRBJ1-1, the V gene TRBV6-5, with no clear D. Germline loops: CDR1 MNHEY, CDR2 SVGAGI. This CDR3 has 14 amino acids. The ends were cut back, 2 bases at V and 5 bases at J, with 12 bases in the middle. The chain's CDR3 is CASSYATGLTEAFF. The CDR3 DNA follows: TGTGCCAGCAGTTACGCCACTGGTCTTACTGAAGCTTTCTTT.

The chain couples TRBV12-3 or TRBV12-4 to TRBJ1-6; D is unresolved. The CDR3 contains 11 residues. Deletions cut 5 bases from V and 7 bases from J, with 3 bases between. CDR3 nucleotides: TGTGCCAGCAGTGAAAATTCACCCCTCCACTTT. This encodes CASSENSPLHF.

Ten or more counts support this clonotype. One end of the junction fails to match germline, which may point to a read error. This chain uses TRBV2 with TRBJ1-1; 8 bases map to TRBD1. The CDR3 spans 14 residues. The germline CDR1 and CDR2 sequences are SNHLY and FYNNEI. CDR3 nucleotides: TGTGCCAGCAGGGACAGGGCGACGATTCCTGAGGCTTTCTTT. Translation gives CASRDRATIPEAFF.

This clonotype was seen a few times. The chain combines TRBV15 with TRBJ2-7; D not resolved. The ends were cut back, 1 base at V and 2 bases at J, with 6 bases in the middle. CDR1 is LNHNV and CDR2 is YYDKDF in the germline V gene (reference sequence). CDR3 size: 13 residues. CDR3 DNA: TGTGCCACCAGCAGAGGCGGAACCTACGAGCAGTACTTC. Amino acids: CATSRGGTYEQYF.

This clonotype was observed many times. The chain employs TRBV7-9 and TRBJ2-1; 10 nucleotides line up with TRBD2. Germline CDR1 and CDR2: SEHNR and FQNEAQ (reference sequence). V lost 4 bases to trimming and J lost 0 bases; unmatched junction nucleotides: 9. The CDR3 covers 18 residues. The CDR3 spells CASSSRMGTSASYNEQFF. CDR3 sequence (DNA): TGTGCCAGCAGCTCGAGAATGGGGACTAGCGCCTCCTACAATGAGCAGTTCTTC.

This clonotype was observed at least ten times. V is TRBV27 and J is TRBJ2-5, with D unresolved. From germline, CDR1 is MNHEY and CDR2 SMNVEV (reference sequence). The CDR3 is made up of 15 amino acids. Trimming stripped 5 bases from V and 1 base from J, with 14 bases between. Written as DNA, the CDR3 is TGTGCCAGCAGTCCCGAATGGGCTAGCCAAGAGACCCAGTACTTC. Residues: CASSPEWASQETQYF.

The rearrangement uses TRBV20-1 and TRBJ2-7; tentatively, D is TRBD1 or TRBD2 (5 bases each). In germline, CDR1 is DFQATT, CDR2 SNEGSKA (reference sequence). The V end was cut by 1 base, the J end by 13 bases, with 23 bases between. The CDR3 sequence is 14 residues long. In DNA, the CDR3 is TGCAGTGCTAGAGTTGGCGCCCTAGAGGGGAGTTTTTACTTC. It specifies CSARVGALEGSFYF.

This clonotype was found many times. V usage is TRBV12-3 or TRBV12-4 and J usage is TRBJ1-5; TRBD1 matches 7 bases. Trimming at V came to 5 bases and at J to 4 bases, leaving 5 bases not matched to a gene. This CDR3 is built from 14 residues. CDR3 nucleotides: TGTGCCAGCAGTACCCGGGACAGTAATCAGCCCCAGCATTTT. It yields the protein CASSTRDSNQPQHF.

At least ten counts were recorded for this clonotype. The chain has TRBV9 and TRBJ2-1; D perhaps matches TRBD2 (6 bases). The CDR3 covers 17 residues. V lost 4 bases and J lost 0, with 17 bases in between. Germline V lookup: CDR1 SGDLS, CDR2 YYNGEE. The CDR3 DNA follows: TGTGCCAGCAGCCGTGGCGGAGGGGACTCCTCCTACAATGAGCAGTTCTTC. Translated, it gives CASSRGGGDSSYNEQFF. The full variable domain, rest sourced from reference TRBV9 and TRBJ2-1, is DSGVTQTPKHLITATGQRVTLRCSPRSGDLSVYWYQQSLDQGLQFLIQYYNGEERAKGNILERFSAQQFPDLHSELNLSSLELGDSALYFCASSRGGGDSSYNEQFFGPGTRLTVL.

CDR3: CASSEFRDRYYNEQFF. Here the CDR3 DNA reads TGTGCCAGCAGCGAATTCCGGGACAGATATTACAATGAGCAGTTCTTC. This sequence joins TRBV11-2 and TRBJ2-1, with 7 positions matching TRBD1. The ends lost 5 bases at V and 4 bases at J; junction bases unmatched: 11. Looked up from germline, CDR1 is SGHAT and CDR2 is FQNNGV. The CDR3 extends over 16 amino acids.

Many counts were recorded for this clonotype. The DNA for the CDR3 is TGTGCCAGCAGTTGGGGGGAAGGAACTGAAGCTTTCTTT. Translating it yields CASSWGEGTEAFF. This chain connects TRBV25-1 to TRBJ1-1; D perhaps matches TRBD1 (5 bases). Between the trimmed V and J ends, which lost 5 bases and 5 bases, there was a span of 12 bases. Germline V lookup: CDR1 MGHDK, CDR2 SYGVNS. The length of the CDR3 is 13 residues.

The sample holds many counts of this clonotype. The chain links TRBV7-6 to TRBJ2-2, with D tentatively TRBD2 (5 bases). Germline values: CDR1 SGHVS, CDR2 FNYEAQ. V lost 4 bases and J 6 bases, leaving 30 bases between the germline ends. The CDR3 has 20 residues. Here the CDR3 DNA reads TGTGCCAGCAGCTCAACTTCCACCGATGGCGGGTGGTACCACCCCGGGGAGCTGTTTTTT. It specifies CASSSTSTDGGWYHPGELFF.

The table lists this clonotype with a few counts. As DNA, the CDR3 is TGTGCCAGCAGTACGTCAGGGGGCGATGAAAAACTGTTTTTT. Residues: CASSTSGGDEKLFF. V usage is TRBV2 and J usage is TRBJ1-4; 8 bases match TRBD1. After removal of 5 bases from V and 6 bases from J, the junction contained 5 bases not matched to a gene. This CDR3 region has 14 residues. CDR1 is SNHLY, CDR2 FYNNEI, per germline.

This clonotype has just a few counts. The chain joins TRBV5-1 to TRBJ2-7; 12 positions agree with TRBD2. Germline V gene lookup returns CDR1 SGHRS and CDR2 YFSETQ. This CDR3 spans 14 amino acids. The ends lost 2 bases at V and 5 bases at J; junction bases unmatched: 2. The CDR3 loop is CASSFGLAGNEQYF. CDR3 coding DNA: TGCGCCAGCAGCTTCGGACTAGCGGGAAACGAGCAGTACTTC.

This clonotype was observed at least ten times. V gene TRBV4-3 combines with J gene TRBJ1-4; D gene uncertain. Trimming cost V 0 bases and J 0 bases, with 5 bases left between them. This CDR3 contains 15 residues. CDR1 is LGHNA and CDR2 is YSLEER in the germline V gene. The CDR3 sequence is CASSQDPATNEKLFF. The CDR3 bases are TGCGCCAGCAGCCAAGATCCTGCAACTAATGAAAAACTGTTTTTT.

Ten or more counts support this clonotype. This rearrangement joins TRBV7-9 to TRBJ1-1; 7 bases map to TRBD1. Looked up from germline, CDR1 is SEHNR and CDR2 is FQNEAQ (reference sequence). V trimming: 2 bases; J trimming: 12 bases; junction bases outside the gene matches: 9. The CDR3 totals 13 residues. The CDR3 region is CASSLNRGIGTFF. CDR3 sequence (DNA): TGTGCCAGCAGCTTAAACAGGGGTATTGGGACTTTCTTT.

This clonotype was observed at least ten times. The rearrangement joins TRBV3-1 to TRBJ2-3; 10 bases are a match to TRBD2. CDR3 size: 17 residues. Germline V gene lookup returns CDR1 LGHDT and CDR2 YNNKEL (reference sequence). Trimming cost V 4 bases and J 1 base; bases outside gene matches: 8. CDR3 sequence: CASSPRTSGRGTDTQYF. DNA of the CDR3: TGTGCCAGCAGCCCCCGGACTAGCGGAAGGGGCACAGATACGCAGTATTTT.

This clonotype occurred many times. The chain carries TRBV2 and TRBJ1-2; D remains unclear. Trimming left V 4 bases short and J 3 bases short, with 9 bases between. The CDR3 is made up of 13 amino acids. Germline values: CDR1 SNHLY, CDR2 FYNNEI. The CDR3 is CASSVGMDYGYTF. The CDR3 DNA sequence: TGTGCCAGCAGTGTTGGGATGGACTATGGCTACACCTTC.

A few counts support this clonotype. The chain couples TRBV6-2 or TRBV6-3 to TRBJ2-3; 9 nucleotides agree with TRBD1. Germline values: CDR1 MNHEY, CDR2 SVGEGT. The CDR3 has 17 amino acids. With 0 bases clipped from V and 1 base from J, the junction kept 5 bases outside the gene matches. The CDR3 is CASSYSSRDRGTDTQYF. Written as DNA, the CDR3 is TGTGCCAGCAGTTACTCCTCCCGGGACAGGGGCACAGATACGCAGTATTTT.

The chain couples TRBV20-1 to TRBJ1-2; TRBD1 matches 8 bases. This CDR3 has 15 amino acids. Germline V gene lookup returns CDR1 DFQATT and CDR2 SNEGSKA (reference sequence). The V gene end was trimmed by 4 bases and the J gene end by 4 bases; junction bases not matched to a gene: 11. Written as DNA, the CDR3 is TGCAGTGCTACCGCCGTCACAGGGGGAAGCTATGGCTACACCTTC. This codes for CSATAVTGGSYGYTF.

J is TRBJ2-4 and V is TRBV12-5; TRBD1 is a possible D gene (6 bases). V shed 6 bases and J shed 6 bases, with 15 bases lying between them. CDR1 is LGHNT and CDR2 is FRNRAP in the germline V gene. The CDR3 loop spans 14 amino acids. The DNA of the CDR3 is TGTGCTAGTGGAGGGGGTAGCGCCTTAAACATTCAGTACTTC. This encodes CASGGGSALNIQYF.

This clonotype has a count of ten or more. The J gene is TRBJ1-5, the V gene TRBV12-3 or TRBV12-4; D call uncertain. Trimming cost V 1 base and J 2 bases, with 3 bases left between them. The CDR3 has 13 residues. The CDR3 loop reads CASSLDGNQPQHF. Written as DNA, the CDR3 is TGTGCCAGCAGTTTAGATGGCAATCAGCCCCAGCATTTT.

The sample holds many counts of this clonotype. The germline gene is not matched at one end of the junction; a read error may be the cause. The chain has TRBV2 and TRBJ1-5; D is unclear. Germline assignment: CDR1 SNHLY and CDR2 FYNNEI. This CDR3 region has 15 residues. CDR3 in DNA: TGTGCCAACAGTGGAGACGGTCAACTCAATCAGCCCCAGCATTTT. It is translated as CANSGDGQLNQPQHF.

This chain connects TRBV3-1 to TRBJ2-1; TRBD2 matches at 14 bases. Germline assignment: CDR1 LGHDT and CDR2 YNNKEL (reference sequence). The junction had 15 bases not matched to a gene; V was cut back by 3 bases and J by 2 bases. The CDR3 spans 21 residues. CDR3 protein: CASSQVGTSGSRRVPYNEQFF. The CDR3 region has the DNA TGTGCCAGCAGCCAGGTAGGGACTAGCGGGAGTCGGCGGGTGCCCTACAATGAGCAGTTCTTC.

The chain joins TRBV19 to TRBJ2-1, with 12 bases matching TRBD2. V trimming: 4 bases; J trimming: 0 bases; junction bases outside the gene matches: 10. Germline V lookup: CDR1 LNHDA, CDR2 SQIVND (reference sequence). CDR3 length: 19 amino acids. CDR3 in amino acids: CASSTPPLAGGSSYNEQFF. The CDR3 nucleotides read TGTGCCAGTAGTACCCCCCCACTAGCGGGGGGCAGCTCCTACAATGAGCAGTTCTTC.